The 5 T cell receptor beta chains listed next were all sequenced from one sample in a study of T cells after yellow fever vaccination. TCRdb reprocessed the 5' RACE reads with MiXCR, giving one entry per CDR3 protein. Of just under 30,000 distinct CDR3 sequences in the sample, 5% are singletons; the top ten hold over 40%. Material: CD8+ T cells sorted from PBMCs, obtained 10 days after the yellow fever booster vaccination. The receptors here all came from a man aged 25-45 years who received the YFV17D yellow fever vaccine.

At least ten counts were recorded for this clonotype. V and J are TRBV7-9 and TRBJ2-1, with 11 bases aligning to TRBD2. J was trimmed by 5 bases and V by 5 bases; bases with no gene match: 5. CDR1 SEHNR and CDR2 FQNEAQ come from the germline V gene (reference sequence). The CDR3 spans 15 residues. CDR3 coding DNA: TGTGCCAGCAGCCCCCTGACTAGCGGGAACAATGAGCAGTTCTTC. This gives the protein CASSPLTSGNNEQFF.

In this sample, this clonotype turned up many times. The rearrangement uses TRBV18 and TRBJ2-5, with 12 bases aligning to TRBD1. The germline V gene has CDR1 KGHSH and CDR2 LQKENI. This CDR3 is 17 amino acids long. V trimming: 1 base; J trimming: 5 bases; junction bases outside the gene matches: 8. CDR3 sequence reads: CASSPQRGTGGGETQYF. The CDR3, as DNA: TGTGCCAGCTCACCACAGAGGGGGACAGGGGGCGGCGAGACCCAGTACTTC.

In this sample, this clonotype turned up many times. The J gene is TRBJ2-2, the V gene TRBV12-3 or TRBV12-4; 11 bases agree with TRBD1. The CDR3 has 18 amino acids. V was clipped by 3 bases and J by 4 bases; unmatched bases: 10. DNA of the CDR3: TGTGCCAGCAGTTTCTCGGACAGGGGGCGGTTAGGCACCGGGGAGCTGTTTTTT. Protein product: CASSFSDRGRLGTGELFF.

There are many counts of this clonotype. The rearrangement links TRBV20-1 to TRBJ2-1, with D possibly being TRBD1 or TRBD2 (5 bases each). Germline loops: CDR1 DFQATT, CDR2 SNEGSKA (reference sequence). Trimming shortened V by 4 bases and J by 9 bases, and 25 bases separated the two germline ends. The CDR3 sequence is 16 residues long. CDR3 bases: TGCAGTGCTACCGAGGGAAAGGGGCATGATTTGGGTGAGCAGTTCTTC. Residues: CSATEGKGHDLGEQFF.

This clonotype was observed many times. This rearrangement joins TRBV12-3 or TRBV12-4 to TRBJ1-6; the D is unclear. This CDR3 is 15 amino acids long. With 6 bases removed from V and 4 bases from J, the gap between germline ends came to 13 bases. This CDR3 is CASSPGPGYNSPLHF. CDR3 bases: TGTGCCAGCAGCCCCGGGCCAGGTTATAATTCACCCCTCCACTTT.